This TCR beta chain was retrieved from a study of blood T cells in healthy people across ages. Study background: About one barcoded beta molecule per two T cells was captured by template switching. Findings of the study overall: There was a strong correlation between TCR beta diversity and naive T cell percentage.

Germline CDR1 and CDR2: MNHEY and SMNVEV (reference sequence). The CDR3 contains 12 residues. A second PCR of roughly 7 to 11 cycles used a sample-barcoded 5' primer and a J-beta primer mix. All cDNA molecules were each tagged by a template-switch adaptor with 12 random nucleotides. TCRdb used MiXCR to reprocess the 5' RACE reads, holding one entry per CDR3 protein. The repertoire has fewer than 950,000 distinct CDR3 sequences, about 34% of them found once; the top ten carry under 15%. It was roughly 10 milliliters of peripheral blood that were drawn from each donor. In the case of this clonotype: Its specificity is not known.

The V and J genes are TRBV27 and TRBJ2-7; D may be TRBD2 (7 bases). The sample consisted of blood. The clonotype was recovered from a man between 18 and 35 years old in good health. CDR3 DNA: TGTGCTGCGACGGGGGGCGGGAACGAGCAGTACTTC. Its translation is CAATGGGNEQYF.